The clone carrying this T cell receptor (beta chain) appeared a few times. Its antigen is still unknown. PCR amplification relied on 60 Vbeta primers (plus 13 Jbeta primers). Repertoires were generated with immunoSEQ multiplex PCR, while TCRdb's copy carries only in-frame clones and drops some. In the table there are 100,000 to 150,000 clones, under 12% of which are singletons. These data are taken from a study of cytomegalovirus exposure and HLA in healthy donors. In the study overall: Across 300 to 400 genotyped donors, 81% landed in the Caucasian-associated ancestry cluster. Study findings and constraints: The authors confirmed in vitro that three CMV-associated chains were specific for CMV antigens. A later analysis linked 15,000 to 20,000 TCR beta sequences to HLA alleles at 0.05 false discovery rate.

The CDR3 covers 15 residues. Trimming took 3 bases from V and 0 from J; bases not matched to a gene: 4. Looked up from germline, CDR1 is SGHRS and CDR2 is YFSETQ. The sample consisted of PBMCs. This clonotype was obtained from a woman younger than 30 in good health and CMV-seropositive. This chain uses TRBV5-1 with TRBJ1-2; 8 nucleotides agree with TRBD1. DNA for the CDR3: TGCGCCAGCAGCTCAGGACAGGGTGCTAACTATGGCTACACCTTC. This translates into CASSSGQGANYGYTF.